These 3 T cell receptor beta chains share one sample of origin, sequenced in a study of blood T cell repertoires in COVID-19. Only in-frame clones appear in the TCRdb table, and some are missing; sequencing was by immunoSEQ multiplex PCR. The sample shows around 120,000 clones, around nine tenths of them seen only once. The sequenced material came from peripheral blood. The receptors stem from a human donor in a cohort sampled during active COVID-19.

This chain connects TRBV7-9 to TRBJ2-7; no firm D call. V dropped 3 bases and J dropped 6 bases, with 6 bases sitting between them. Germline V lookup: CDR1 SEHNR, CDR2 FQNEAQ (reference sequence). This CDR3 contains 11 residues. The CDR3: CASSFNSEQYF. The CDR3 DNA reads TGTGCCAGCAGCTTTAATTCCGAGCAGTACTTC.

The DNA for the CDR3 is TGTGCCAGCAGCCTGCTTAGCGGGAGTAATCGGTACGAGCAGTACTTC. Translated: CASSLLSGSNRYEQYF. The chain recombines TRBV7-9 with TRBJ2-7, with 9 bases aligning to TRBD2. Germline V gene sequence: CDR1 SEHNR, CDR2 FQNEAQ (reference sequence). The CDR3 has 16 amino acids. V lost 5 bases and J lost 4; bases outside the gene matches: 12.

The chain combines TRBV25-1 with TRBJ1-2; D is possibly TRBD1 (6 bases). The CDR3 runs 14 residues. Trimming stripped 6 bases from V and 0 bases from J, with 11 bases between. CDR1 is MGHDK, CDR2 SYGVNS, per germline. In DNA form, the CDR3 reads TGTGCCAGCAGCAGCAGGGGAGCTAACTATGGCTACACCTTC. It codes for CASSSRGANYGYTF.